Each of the 24 T cell receptor beta chains below was sequenced from the same sample in a study of T cells in Graves' hyperthyroidism and ophthalmopathy. Researchers amplified the TCR beta CDR3 regions from RNA transcripts. When the TCR CDR3 underwent first-round RT-PCR, the HTBI primer set was used. Each CDR3 protein is one row after TCRdb ran MiXCR on the multiplex PCR reads. This sample carries approximately 430,000 distinct CDR3 sequences, approximately 15% of them seen once, and the ten largest clones take less than 15%. Sequencing used blood. Receptors originate from a man aged 18 to 30 with Graves' ophthalmopathy.

Worth noting for this clonotype: Germline is not matched at one junction end, which may reflect a read error. This sequence joins TRBV28 and TRBJ2-3, with 8 bases that match TRBD1. This CDR3 spans 15 amino acids. Per the germline V gene, CDR1 is MDHEN and CDR2 is SYDVKM. CDR3 coding DNA: TGTGCCAGCAGTTCTCGGACAGGGCACGCAGATACGCAGTGTTTT. Its protein is CASSSRTGHADTQCF.

This clonotype was seen many times. This chain uses TRBV10-3 with TRBJ2-7; D is unresolved. The CDR3 covers 15 residues. Trimming removed 0 bases from V and 4 bases from J, with 13 bases in between. Germline CDR1 is ENHRY and CDR2 is SYGVKD. The CDR3 region is CAISESNGQHYEQYF. The CDR3 DNA is TGTGCCATCAGTGAGTCGAACGGCCAGCATTACGAGCAGTACTTC.

This clonotype was detected only a few times. The chain recombines TRBV24-1 with TRBJ1-1; D is uncertain. The CDR3 length is 12 residues. V was pared by 3 bases and J by 7 bases, with 8 bases between. Looked up from germline, CDR1 is KGHDR and CDR2 is SFDVKD. The CDR3: CATSDGIYEAFF. The CDR3 DNA is TGTGCCACCAGTGATGGGATTTATGAAGCTTTCTTT.

This clonotype was observed a handful of times. The chain carries TRBV6-2 or TRBV6-3 and TRBJ1-2, with 9 bases that match TRBD1. CDR1 is MNHEY and CDR2 is SVGEGT in the germline V gene. The CDR3 contains 15 residues. Trimming took 3 bases from V and 2 from J; bases not matched to a gene: 4. CDR3 DNA sequence: TGTGCCAGCAGTTATGGGACAGGGCTAAACTATGGCTACACCTTC. This gives the protein CASSYGTGLNYGYTF.

The chain is built from TRBV7-9 and TRBJ2-5, with 8 bases matching TRBD2. Per germline, CDR1 SEHNR and CDR2 FQNEAQ (reference sequence). The V segment lost 3 bases and the J segment 4 bases; nucleotides outside the gene matches: 4. This CDR3 comprises 14 residues. The CDR3 loop is CASSFTGGLETQYF. The DNA for the CDR3 is TGTGCCAGCAGCTTTACGGGGGGGCTAGAGACCCAGTACTTC.

In its sample, this clonotype was seen many times. V is TRBV29-1 and J is TRBJ2-1, with D tentatively TRBD2 (6 bases). Germline V gene sequence: CDR1 SQVTM, CDR2 ANQGSEA. CDR3 size: 13 residues. Trimming took off 4 bases at V and 6 bases at J, with 13 bases between the two ends. CDR3 nucleotide sequence: TGCAGCGTTGGGGGACTCGCACGCAATGAGCAGTTCTTC. Protein product: CSVGGLARNEQFF.

At least ten counts were recorded for this clonotype. The rearrangement links TRBV7-9 to TRBJ2-3; the D call may be TRBD1 or TRBD2 (5 bases each). The CDR3 sequence is 14 residues long. Germline CDR1 is SEHNR and CDR2 is FQNEAQ (reference sequence). V lost 3 bases and J lost 2, with 9 bases in between. CDR3 in DNA: TGTGCCAGCAGCTTCTGGGGGATCACAGATACGCAGTATTTT. It codes for CASSFWGITDTQYF.

The sample holds a few counts of this clonotype. The chain uses TRBV10-1 and TRBJ1-1; D is ambiguous. V lost 6 bases and J lost 3, with 11 bases in between. Germline loops: CDR1 WNHNN, CDR2 SYGVQD (reference sequence). The CDR3 spans 13 residues. The DNA of the CDR3 is TGCGCCAGCAGCCCCTCGGTTTACACTGAAGCTTTCTTT. It encodes CASSPSVYTEAFF.

On this clonotype itself: At one end the junction does not follow the germline gene, possibly because of a read error. This chain joins TRBV7-6 and TRBJ2-5, with unresolved D. CDR1 and CDR2 from the germline V gene are SGHVS and FNYEAQ. The CDR3 extends over 13 amino acids. The CDR3 sequence: CASSLDGRSSLNF. Written as DNA, the CDR3 is TGTGCCAGCAGCTTAGACGGACGGAGTTCATTGAACTTC.

At least ten counts were recorded for this clonotype. V gene TRBV19 combines with J gene TRBJ2-5; tentatively, D is TRBD1 (5 bases). Germline CDR1 is LNHDA and CDR2 is SQIVND (reference sequence). CDR3 size: 16 residues. V lost 2 bases and J lost 3, with 16 bases in between. CDR3 sequence reads: CASSIFPQAAEETQYF. The CDR3 DNA sequence: TGTGCCAGTAGTATATTCCCACAGGCAGCTGAAGAGACCCAGTACTTC.

The chain is built from TRBV4-1 and TRBJ2-1; unclear D gene. Germline CDR1 is MGHRA and CDR2 is YSYEKL. This CDR3 spans 18 amino acids. The V gene lost 0 bases and the J gene lost 0 bases, with 15 bases spanning the gap. The CDR3 DNA sequence: TGCGCCAGCAGCCAAGATCCCCCGAATGACCACTCCTACAATGAGCAGTTCTTC. Protein product: CASSQDPPNDHSYNEQFF.

This clonotype showed up many times. The V call is TRBV11-2, the J call TRBJ1-1; D uncertain. The V end lost 8 bases, the J end lost 3 bases, and 7 bases lay between the germline ends. This CDR3 is built from 11 residues. Germline V gives CDR1 SGHAT, CDR2 FQNNGV. This chain's CDR3 is CASFMYTEAFF. CDR3 nucleotides: TGTGCCAGCTTTATGTACACTGAAGCTTTCTTT.

This clonotype was seen repeatedly, ten times or more. The chain links TRBV11-2 to TRBJ2-3; 10 positions match TRBD2. The CDR3 is 17 residues long. CDR1 and CDR2 (germline): SGHAT, FQNNGV. The V gene end was trimmed by 5 bases and the J gene end by 3 bases; junction bases not matched to a gene: 11. CDR3: CASSGEPVLAGTDTQYF. The CDR3 bases are TGTGCCAGCAGCGGAGAACCGGTACTAGCGGGGACAGATACGCAGTATTTT.

In nucleotides, the CDR3 is TGCAGTGCGGGGGCAGGGGGAAGCTCCTACAATGAGCAGTTCTTC. It specifies CSAGAGGSSYNEQFF. V usage is TRBV20-1 and J usage is TRBJ2-1, with 7 positions matching TRBD1. Germline V gives CDR1 DFQATT, CDR2 SNEGSKA (reference sequence). This CDR3 comprises 15 residues. The ends lost 6 bases at V and 0 bases at J; junction bases unmatched: 8.

This clonotype appeared many times. This rearrangement joins TRBV20-1 to TRBJ1-1; tentatively, D is TRBD1 (5 bases). This CDR3 has 14 amino acids. CDR1 is DFQATT and CDR2 is SNEGSKA in the germline V gene (reference sequence). The V gene lost 0 bases and the J gene lost 4 bases, with 12 bases spanning the gap. For the CDR3, the DNA is TGCAGTGCTAGAGACTGGGGGGTGGGCACTGAAGCTTTCTTT. Translated, it gives CSARDWGVGTEAFF.

Worth noting for this clonotype: Just one base apart from a much larger clone, this may be a read error. This rearrangement joins TRBV12-3 or TRBV12-4 to TRBJ2-3; 8 nucleotides align to TRBD1. The length of the CDR3 is 16 residues. V was pared by 6 bases and J by 11 bases, with 19 bases of the junction left unmatched. CDR3 coding DNA: TGTGCCAGCAGCCACTCTGGACAGGGCTTCAGGAATATGCAGTATTTT. It yields the protein CASSHSGQGFRNMQYF.

This clonotype occurred many times. This rearrangement joins TRBV11-2 to TRBJ2-1; 9 bases line up with TRBD2. The CDR3 runs to 15 residues. Germline V gives CDR1 SGHAT, CDR2 FQNNGV. Losses at the gene ends were 6 bases for V and 7 bases for J; bases not matched to a gene: 10. The DNA for the CDR3 is TGTGCCAGCAGGCGACCGGGACTAGCAAGGAATGAGCAGTTCTTC. It yields the protein CASRRPGLARNEQFF.

This clonotype was detected only a few times. A read error may account for a junction end that differs from germline. The rearrangement uses TRBV6-1 and TRBJ2-5; 9 bases fit TRBD2. Germline CDR1 is MNHNS and CDR2 is SASEGT. The CDR3 totals 18 residues. The CDR3 region is CANSERPSGTGGTETQYF. DNA for the CDR3: TGTGCCAACAGTGAACGCCCTAGCGGGACCGGGGGCACAGAGACCCAGTACTTC.

This clonotype was detected a few times. The genes are TRBV5-8 and TRBJ2-3, with 10 nucleotides matching TRBD2. Germline trimming cut 4 bases from V and 3 bases from J; bases unmatched to any gene: 8. Germline-derived CDR1 and CDR2 are SGHTS and YDEGEE. The CDR3 is 16 amino acids. The CDR3 DNA reads as TGTGCCAGCAGCAAAGCTAGCGGGAGCATGACAGATACGCAGTATTTT. Amino acid sequence: CASSKASGSMTDTQYF.

This clonotype was counted between two and nine times. The chain is built from TRBV7-9 and TRBJ1-1, with 9 bases lining up with TRBD1. V dropped 5 bases and J dropped 4; count of bases not matched to a gene: 8. Germline V gene data show CDR1 as SEHNR and CDR2 as FQNEAQ (reference sequence). This CDR3 region has 15 residues. CDR3 loop: CASSPDTGGATEAFF. The CDR3 DNA is TGTGCCAGCAGCCCAGATACAGGGGGCGCCACTGAAGCTTTCTTT.

Ten or more counts support this clonotype. The chain couples TRBV7-2 to TRBJ2-5; D call uncertain. V was trimmed by 6 bases and J by 5 bases, leaving 13 bases between them. The CDR3 spans 13 residues. Germline CDR1 and CDR2: SGHTA and FQGNSA. The CDR3 spells CASRYQSLETQYF. CDR3 bases: TGTGCCAGCAGGTATCAATCACTGGAGACCCAGTACTTC. The variable domain in full, completed from reference TRBV7-2 and TRBJ2-5, reads GAGVSQSPSNKVTEKGKDVELRCDPISGHTALYWYRQSLGQGLEFLIYFQGNSAPDKSGLPSDRFSAERTGGSVSTLTIQRTQQEDSAVYLCASRYQSLETQYFGPGTRLLVL.

V usage is TRBV6-2 or TRBV6-3 and J usage is TRBJ1-5; the D is unclear. The CDR3 consists of 14 residues. Germline CDR1 and CDR2: MNHEY and SVGEGT. V was shortened by 3 bases and J by 1 base, with 7 bases between the two germline ends. The CDR3 spells CASSYNPSNQPQHF. CDR3 DNA: TGTGCCAGCAGTTATAATCCAAGCAATCAGCCCCAGCATTTT.

Notes on this clonotype: This may be a read error: a much more frequent sequence differs by one nucleotide. The chain combines TRBV9 with TRBJ1-1, with D uncertain. CDR3 length: 13 amino acids. V lost 2 bases and J lost 1, with 6 bases in between. CDR1 and CDR2 from the germline V gene are SGDLS and YYNGEE. The CDR3 here is CASSVSGNTEAFF. In nucleotides, the CDR3 is TGTGCCAGCAGCGTCTCAGGGAACACTGAAGCTTTCTTT. The entire variable domain, with the rest obtained from reference TRBV9 and TRBJ1-1, is as follows: DSGVTQTPKHLITATGQRVTLRCSPRSGDLSVYWYQQSLDQGLQFLIQYYNGEERAKGNILERFSAQQFPDLHSELNLSSLELGDSALYFCASSVSGNTEAFFGQGTRLTVV.

This clonotype was detected many times. The rearrangement joins TRBV28 to TRBJ2-3; D not certain. Between the trimmed V and J ends, which lost 5 bases and 2 bases, there was a span of 5 bases. Germline CDR1 and CDR2: MDHEN and SYDVKM. This CDR3 is 12 amino acids long. CDR3 coding DNA: TGTGCCAGCAGTGCTGTCACAGATACGCAGTATTTT. Translated: CASSAVTDTQYF.